This T cell receptor (beta chain) was obtained from a study of control samples from healthy donors and cancer patients. There are 15 residues in the CDR3. V gave up 0 bases and J gave up 5 bases; unmatched junction bases: 6. CDR1 is LGHDT, CDR2 YNNKEL, per germline (reference sequence). Sequenced by immunoSEQ multiplex PCR; TCRdb stores in-frame clones only, minus some. The table has 150,000 or so clones, around 90% seen once; the top ten hold about 12%. The sequence came from a man aged 30-40 years in good health. Sequenced: blood. The genes are TRBV3-1 (or the pseudogene TRBV3-2) and TRBJ1-1; TRBD1 matches at 7 bases. The CDR3 region is CASSQDRGRGTEAFF. The DNA of the CDR3 is TGTGCCAGCAGCCAAGATAGGGGGCGTGGGACTGAAGCTTTCTTT.